This T cell receptor (beta chain) was observed in a study of blood T cell repertoires in COVID-19 (dated by TCRdb to about 2020). Concerning the study at large: The collaborator samples originated in the United States, Italy and Spain and spanned the acute and convalescent phases of COVID-19. The material from the prospective study consisted of cDNA or gDNA derived from T cells, B-cell-depleted T cells, or PBMCs. Deeply sampled blood TCRbeta repertoires from subjects exposed to, actively infected with, or recovered from COVID-19 were included in the dataset. The repertoires were released in a freely available public database meant as a resource for research on the immune response to SARS-CoV-2. Samples were obtained from the ongoing ImmuneRACE study (first 160 participants) and from about 1,300 subjects provided by 6 global collaborators. Sample metadata almost always included a de-identified subject ID, COVID-19 status, age in years and sex. Where available, HLA class I and class II types were obtained from metadata supplied by the sample provider rather than from assay-based typing. What the research found in general, with its limitations: The amount of clinical and demographic metadata varied by source and participant and was provided uncurated.

TCRbeta CDR3 regions were amplified from genomic DNA using the immunoSEQ Assay, a bias-controlled multiplex PCR. In the source study's methods: The number of nucleated cells in each sample was estimated by amplification of reference gene primers within the assay. To quantify the absolute abundance of each unique TCRbeta CDR3 rearrangement, sequence reads were collapsed and filtered. For each sample, productive Simpson clonality was calculated as the square root of Simpson's diversity index across productive rearrangements. TCRdb re-hosts the immuneACCESS table, in-frame sequences only. Its copies lack some clones; in the studies checked, an unresolved V gene accounts for under half of them, and the cause for the rest is not known. V and J calls and clone size are given by that table; D and trimming were obtained from the DNA. For this sample the table gives 140,000 to 150,000 clones, of which about 83% were detected only once. Jointly, the top ten make up 8.6% of the sample.

Concerning this clone: Its antigen specificity is not known. No base quality values were provided; no much bigger clone lies one nucleotide off.

In the germline V gene, CDR1 corresponds to LGHNA and CDR2 to YSLEER. Its CDR3 holds 15 amino acids, cysteine through phenylalanine. Just the 45-base CDR3 DNA is kept, in frame starting at base 1. Trimming takes 0 bases from V and 9 bases from J, and the germline ends sit 17 bases apart. Collaborating institutions collected whole blood in K2EDTA tubes following their own protocols. Collaborator samples were shipped for TCRbeta analysis as frozen whole blood, isolated PBMCs, or DNA extracted from either sample type. This receptor was taken from a woman aged 45-59 years with active or convalescent COVID-19. Sequencing was performed on peripheral blood. The chain is encoded by TRBV4-3 joined to TRBJ2-5; the best D guess is TRBD1, with 5 bases matching. This receptor carries the CDR3 CASSQDSQGLRPQYF. In nucleotide form, the sequence is TGCGCCAGCAGCCAAGACTCCCAGGGTTTAAGGCCCCAGTACTTC.